This T cell receptor (beta chain) is from a study of patients and donors after allogeneic stem cell transplantation. This clonotype was seen only a few times. Sequence at one end of the junction differs from germline and may be a read error. MiXCR was run by TCRdb on the RT-PCR reads, yielding one entry per CDR3 protein. This repertoire shows 900,000 to 1,000,000 distinct CDR3 sequences, over 15% found once; its top ten account for 5% to 6.5%. The CDR3 runs 14 residues. Germline CDR1 SQVTM, CDR2 ANQGSEA. The chain joins TRBV29-1 to TRBJ2-5; D gene uncertain. The receptor comes from a human donor who was either an allogeneic HSCT recipient or a stem cell or donor lymphocyte infusion donor (not recorded which). It is not recorded whose cells these are; they may come from a transplant donor. Sample: blood, either unsorted or a sorted T cell fraction (not recorded which). For the CDR3, the DNA is TGCAGCGTGGAAGGATACCCGTACCAAGAGACCCAGTACTTC. This sequence encodes CSVEGYPYQETQYF.